The 9 T cell receptor beta chains below were found in one sample sequenced in a study of T cells in Graves' hyperthyroidism and ophthalmopathy. Amplified regions were TCR beta CDR3 sequences from RNA transcripts. Using the HTBI primer set, a first-round RT-PCR was run on the TCR CDR3. TCRdb fed the multiplex PCR reads into MiXCR, producing one record per CDR3 protein. The data hold a few hundred thousand distinct CDR3 sequences, with roughly 14% observed a single time. The sample consisted of blood. These receptors were collected from a woman under 30 with Graves' hyperthyroidism that later progressed to Graves' ophthalmopathy.

This clonotype was recorded at least ten times. The chain employs TRBV27 and TRBJ1-1; D is perhaps TRBD1 (6 bases). This CDR3 comprises 18 residues. The V and J ends lost 5 bases and 0 bases respectively, with 22 bases between them. In germline, CDR1 is MNHEY, CDR2 SMNVEV (reference sequence). The CDR3 DNA reads as TGTGCCAGCAGTAGTTTAAAGGGGGGTAGGGGGGTGAACACTGAAGCTTTCTTT. This translates into CASSSLKGGRGVNTEAFF.

Many counts were recorded for this clonotype. V usage is TRBV11-2 and J usage is TRBJ2-7, with D uncertain. This CDR3 contains 15 residues. Deletions cut 5 bases from V and 2 bases from J, with 16 bases between. CDR1 and CDR2 from the germline V gene are SGHAT and FQNNGV. The CDR3 reads CASSAIGGATYEQYF. The CDR3, as DNA: TGTGCCAGCAGCGCAATTGGCGGAGCTACCTACGAGCAGTACTTC.

This clonotype was seen many times. The chain links TRBV28 to TRBJ2-3, with D perhaps matching TRBD2 (6 bases). Deletions cut 5 bases from V and 5 bases from J, with 17 bases between. CDR3 length: 15 residues. From germline, CDR1 is MDHEN and CDR2 SYDVKM. The CDR3 reads CASSAGTRILDTQYF. CDR3 sequence (DNA): TGTGCCAGCAGTGCCGGGACTCGTATTCTAGATACGCAGTATTTT.

This clonotype was observed at least ten times. V and J are TRBV28 and TRBJ2-3; D may be TRBD2 (5 bases). Germline CDR1 MDHEN, CDR2 SYDVKM. Trimming removed 8 bases from V and 4 bases from J, with 13 bases in between. The CDR3 consists of 13 residues. The CDR3 sequence is CASLTPGADTQYF. CDR3 nucleotides: TGTGCCAGCCTGACCCCCGGGGCAGATACGCAGTATTTT.

This clonotype was seen at least ten times. The chain is built from TRBV6-2 or TRBV6-3 and TRBJ2-7, with 7 bases lining up with TRBD1. CDR1 and CDR2 from the germline V gene are MNHEY and SVGEGT. The ends lost 1 base at V and 5 bases at J; junction bases unmatched: 11. This CDR3 region has 16 residues. The CDR3 protein is CASSYLRGRIEDEQYF. CDR3 DNA sequence: TGTGCCAGCAGTTACTTGAGGGGGCGCATTGAGGACGAGCAGTACTTC.

The V gene is TRBV29-1, the J gene TRBJ2-2; 7 bases are shared with TRBD2. The ends lost 4 bases at V and 0 bases at J; junction bases unmatched: 2. CDR1 is SQVTM and CDR2 is ANQGSEA in the germline V gene. The CDR3 has 14 amino acids. The CDR3 loop reads CSVALATNTGELFF. The CDR3 bases are TGCAGCGTTGCACTAGCGACGAACACCGGGGAGCTGTTTTTT.

This clonotype was observed many times. This chain uses TRBV6-1 with TRBJ2-1; 7 bases agree with TRBD1. V lost 8 bases and J lost 3; bases outside the gene matches: 7. This CDR3 is 14 amino acids long. Germline V lookup: CDR1 MNHNS, CDR2 SASEGT. CDR3 DNA sequence: TGTGCCAGCGATACCGGGACAGACTACAATGAGCAGTTCTTC. Translating it yields CASDTGTDYNEQFF.

This clonotype was recorded at least ten times. V gene TRBV28 combines with J gene TRBJ2-5; maybe TRBD1 (5 bases). The CDR3 extends over 15 amino acids. Germline V gene data show CDR1 as MDHEN and CDR2 as SYDVKM. The V end was cut by 3 bases, the J end by 5 bases, with 16 bases between. The CDR3 sequence: CASSFGHPNKETQYF. The CDR3 DNA reads as TGTGCCAGCAGTTTCGGACACCCCAACAAGGAGACCCAGTACTTC.

This clonotype was seen at least ten times. The chain joins TRBV5-1 to TRBJ2-2; D remains unclear. Trimming left V 4 bases short and J 6 bases short, with 13 bases between. Germline V gene data show CDR1 as SGHRS and CDR2 as YFSETQ. The CDR3 spans 14 residues. The CDR3 reads CASSPSASPGELFF. The DNA for the CDR3 is TGCGCCAGCAGCCCCTCCGCCAGCCCCGGGGAGCTGTTTTTT.